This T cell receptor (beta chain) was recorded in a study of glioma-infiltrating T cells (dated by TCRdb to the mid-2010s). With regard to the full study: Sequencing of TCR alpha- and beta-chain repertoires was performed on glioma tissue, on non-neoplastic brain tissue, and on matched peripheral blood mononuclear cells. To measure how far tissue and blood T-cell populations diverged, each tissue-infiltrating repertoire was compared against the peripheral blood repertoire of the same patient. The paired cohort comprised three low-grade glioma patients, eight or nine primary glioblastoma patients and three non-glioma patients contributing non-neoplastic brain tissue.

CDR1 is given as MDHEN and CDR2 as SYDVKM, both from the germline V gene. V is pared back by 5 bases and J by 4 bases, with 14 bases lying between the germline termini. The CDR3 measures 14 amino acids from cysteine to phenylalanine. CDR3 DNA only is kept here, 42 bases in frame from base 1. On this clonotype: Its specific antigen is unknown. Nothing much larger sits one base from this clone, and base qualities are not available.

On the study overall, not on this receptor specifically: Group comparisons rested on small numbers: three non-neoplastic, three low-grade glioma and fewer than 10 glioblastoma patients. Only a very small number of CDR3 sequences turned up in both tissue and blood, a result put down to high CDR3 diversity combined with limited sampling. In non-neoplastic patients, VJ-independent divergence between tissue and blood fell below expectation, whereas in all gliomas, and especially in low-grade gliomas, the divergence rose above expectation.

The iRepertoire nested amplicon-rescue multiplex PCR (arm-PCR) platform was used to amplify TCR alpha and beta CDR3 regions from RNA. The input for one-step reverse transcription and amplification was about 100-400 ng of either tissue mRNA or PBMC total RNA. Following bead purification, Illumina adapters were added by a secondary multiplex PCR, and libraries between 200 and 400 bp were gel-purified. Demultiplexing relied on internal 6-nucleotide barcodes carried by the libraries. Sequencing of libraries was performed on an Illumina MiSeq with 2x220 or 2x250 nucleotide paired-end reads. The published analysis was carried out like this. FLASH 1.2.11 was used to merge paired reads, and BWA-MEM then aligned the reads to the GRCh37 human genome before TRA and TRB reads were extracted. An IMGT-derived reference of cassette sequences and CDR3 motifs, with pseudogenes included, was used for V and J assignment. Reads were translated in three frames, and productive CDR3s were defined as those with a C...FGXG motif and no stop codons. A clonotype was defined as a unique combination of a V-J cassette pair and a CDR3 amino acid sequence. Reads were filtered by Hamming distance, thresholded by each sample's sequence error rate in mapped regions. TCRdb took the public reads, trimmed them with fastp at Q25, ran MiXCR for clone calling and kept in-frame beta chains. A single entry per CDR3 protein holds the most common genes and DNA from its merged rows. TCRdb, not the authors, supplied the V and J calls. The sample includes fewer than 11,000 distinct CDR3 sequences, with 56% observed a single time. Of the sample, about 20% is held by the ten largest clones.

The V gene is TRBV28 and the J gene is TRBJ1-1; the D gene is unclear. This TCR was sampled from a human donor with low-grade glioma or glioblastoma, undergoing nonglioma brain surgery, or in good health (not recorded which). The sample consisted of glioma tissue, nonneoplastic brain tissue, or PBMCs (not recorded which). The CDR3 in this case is CASSAQIGSTEAFF. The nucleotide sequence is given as TGTGCCAGCAGTGCACAAATCGGGTCCACTGAAGCTTTCTTT. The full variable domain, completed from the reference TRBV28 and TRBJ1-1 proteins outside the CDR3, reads DVKVTQSSRYLVKRTGEKVFLECVQDMDHENMFWYRQDPGLGLRLIYFSYDVKMKEKGDIPEGYSVSREKKERFSLILESASTNQTSMYLCASSAQIGSTEAFFGQGTRLTVV.